Listed below are T cell receptor beta chains from one sample, sequenced in a study of siplizumab effects on memory and regulatory T cells. Profiling relied on immunoSEQ multiplex PCR, and the TCRdb table lists in-frame clones only, not all of them. Here the sample spans approximately 90,000 clones, over 85% being singletons. The specimen was non-Treg CD4+ T cells sorted from blood. These receptors all stem from a human donor in good health. CDR3s include the opening cysteine and the closing phenylalanine or tryptophan. The order of the fields is J gene, clone size, D gene, V gene, CDR3 protein, CDR3 DNA. D genes are given only for firm matches. Clone size is shown for a subset of rows, as once, few, many or a class of expanded clone.

TRBJ1-1	once	-	TRBV6-6	CASSWDGREAFF	TGTGCCAGCAGTTGGGACGGAAGAGAAGCTTTCTTT
TRBJ1-2	once	-	TRBV27	CASSLWGDSATYGYTF	TGTGCCAGCAGTTTATGGGGCGATTCTGCCACCTATGGCTACACCTTC
TRBJ2-5	-	TRBD1	TRBV28	CASSSPQGPMETQYF	TGTGCCAGCAGTTCACCACAGGGGCCGATGGAGACCCAGTACTTC
TRBJ1-2	-	TRBD1	TRBV10-3	CAIRGTGDGYTF	TGTGCCATCAGGGGGACAGGGGATGGCTACACCTTC
TRBJ2-1	-	TRBD2	TRBV2	CARTRLAGGNEQFF	TGTGCCAGGACAAGACTAGCGGGGGGAAATGAGCAGTTCTTC
TRBJ2-7	-	-	TRBV21-1	CASSPRGGTDSYEQYF	TGTGCCAGCAGCCCCAGAGGCGGGACAGACTCCTACGAGCAGTACTTC
TRBJ1-5	-	-	TRBV6-5	CASRSTGSSNQPQHF	TGTGCCAGCAGGTCCACAGGGTCTAGCAATCAGCCCCAGCATTTT
TRBJ1-1	-	-	TRBV19	CASSTDTRSSISEAFF	TGTGCCAGTAGTACGGATACTCGGTCCTCTATCTCTGAAGCTTTCTTT
TRBJ1-1	-	-	TRBV5-1	CASNLLEGGKAFF	TGCGCCAGCAACCTTCTCGAGGGCGGAAAAGCTTTCTTT
TRBJ2-7	-	TRBD2	TRBV6-6	CASSTRTSGDREQYF	TGTGCCAGCAGTACCCGGACTAGCGGGGATCGCGAGCAGTACTTC
TRBJ2-7	-	TRBD2	TRBV6-5	CASSYAVAGGRYEQYF	TGTGCCAGCAGTTACGCGGTAGCGGGGGGTCGCTACGAGCAGTACTTC
TRBJ2-3	-	TRBD2	TRBV11-3	CASSLVLAGVDTQYF	TGTGCCAGCAGCTTAGTTCTAGCGGGAGTCGATACGCAGTATTTT
TRBJ2-3	few	TRBD1	TRBV5-8	CASSLGTGAYTDTQYF	TGTGCCAGCAGCTTAGGGACAGGGGCTTACACAGATACGCAGTATTTT
TRBJ2-7	-	-	TRBV12-5	CASGLVPGRGEQYF	TGTGCTAGTGGTTTGGTACCCGGGAGAGGGGAGCAGTACTTC
TRBJ1-2	once	-	TRBV27	CASSPQTGSYGYTF	TGTGCCAGCAGTCCACAGACAGGTAGCTATGGCTACACCTTC
TRBJ1-2	-	-	TRBV5-1	CASSRGTPNYGYTF	TGCGCCAGCAGCCGCGGGACACCGAACTATGGCTACACCTTC
TRBJ1-2	-	TRBD1	TRBV28	CASSFAGGYGYTF	TGTGCCAGCAGTTTCGCAGGGGGATATGGCTACACCTTC
TRBJ2-7	-	-	TRBV5-1	CASSLNLPQSVYEQYF	TGCGCCAGCAGCTTAAACCTCCCTCAGAGTGTTTACGAGCAGTACTTC
TRBJ2-5	-	-	TRBV5-1	CASSWGPLGETQYF	TGCGCCAGCAGCTGGGGCCCCCTAGGGGAGACCCAGTACTTC
TRBJ2-1	-	TRBD2	TRBV12-5	CASGKGLAGLYNEQFF	TGTGCTAGTGGTAAGGGACTAGCGGGCCTTTACAATGAGCAGTTCTTC
TRBJ2-2	-	TRBD1	TRBV6-1	CASSGQGATGELFF	TGTGCCAGCAGTGGGCAGGGGGCAACCGGGGAGCTGTTTTTT
TRBJ1-6	-	-	TRBV5-6	CASSGWGRDNSPLHF	TGTGCCAGCAGCGGTTGGGGCAGGGATAATTCACCCCTCCACTTT
TRBJ1-3	-	-	TRBV4-3	CASSQVTIRAITSGNTIYF	TGCGCCAGCAGCCAAGTTACGATCAGAGCCATTACCTCTGGAAACACCATATATTTT
TRBJ1-1	-	-	TRBV25-1	CASTGNMQNEAFF	TGTGCCAGCACCGGCAACATGCAGAATGAAGCTTTCTTT
TRBJ1-1	-	TRBD1	TRBV19	CASQDRGRRSTFF	TGTGCCAGTCAAGACAGGGGGCGACGGTCTACTTTCTTT
TRBJ2-7	-	-	TRBV27	CASSLKPTSYEQYF	TGTGCCAGCAGTTTAAAGCCGACCAGCTACGAGCAGTACTTC
TRBJ2-7	once	-	TRBV10-3	CAISGRDGYEQYF	TGTGCCATCAGTGGTAGGGATGGCTACGAGCAGTACTTC
TRBJ2-7	-	TRBD2	TRBV27	CASSLLAGPGEQYF	TGTGCCAGCAGTTTACTAGCGGGCCCCGGTGAGCAGTACTTC
TRBJ2-5	-	-	TRBV5-1	CASSLATGPQETQYF	TGCGCCAGCAGCTTGGCCACGGGCCCCCAAGAGACCCAGTACTTC
TRBJ2-7	-	TRBD2	TRBV2	CAQRAAGGLREQYF	TGTGCCCAACGTGCGGCGGGGGGGCTCAGGGAGCAGTACTTC
TRBJ2-4	-	TRBD1	TRBV7-9	CASSPPGTGKNIQYF	TGTGCCAGCAGCCCCCCGGGGACAGGCAAAAACATTCAGTACTTC
TRBJ2-5	-	-	TRBV6-5	CASSYSPGGGQETQYF	TGTGCCAGCAGTTACTCTCCGGGTGGGGGTCAAGAGACCCAGTACTTC
TRBJ1-1	-	-	TRBV12-5	CASALRGSAEAFF	TGTGCTAGTGCCTTGAGGGGTAGCGCTGAAGCTTTCTTT
TRBJ1-1	-	-	TRBV10-3	CAIRPDQGMNTEAFF	TGTGCCATCCGGCCCGACCAGGGGATGAACACTGAAGCTTTCTTT
TRBJ2-5	-	TRBD2	TRBV2	CASSRGLAGGLQETQYF	TGTGCCAGCAGCAGGGGACTAGCGGGGGGGTTACAAGAGACCCAGTACTTC
TRBJ2-5	once	TRBD2	TRBV5-1	CASSPGTSWETQYF	TGCGCCAGCAGCCCGGGGACTAGCTGGGAGACCCAGTACTTC
TRBJ1-6	once	-	TRBV6-5	CASSGDRGDSPLHF	TGTGCCAGCAGCGGAGACAGAGGAGATTCACCCCTCCACTTT
TRBJ2-3	-	-	TRBV5-1	CASSPQTDTQYF	TGCGCCAGCAGCCCTCAGACAGATACGCAGTATTTT
TRBJ2-1	-	-	TRBV19	CASSMVRVRAKFSYNEQFF	TGTGCCAGTAGTATGGTACGGGTGAGGGCAAAATTCTCCTACAATGAGCAGTTCTTC
TRBJ1-2	-	-	TRBV5-1	CASSLSQIYGYTF	TGCGCCAGCAGCTTATCACAAATCTATGGCTACACCTTC
TRBJ2-3	-	TRBD2	TRBV15	CATSRDTLAGVGDTQYF	TGTGCCACCAGCAGAGATACACTAGCGGGAGTCGGCGATACGCAGTATTTT